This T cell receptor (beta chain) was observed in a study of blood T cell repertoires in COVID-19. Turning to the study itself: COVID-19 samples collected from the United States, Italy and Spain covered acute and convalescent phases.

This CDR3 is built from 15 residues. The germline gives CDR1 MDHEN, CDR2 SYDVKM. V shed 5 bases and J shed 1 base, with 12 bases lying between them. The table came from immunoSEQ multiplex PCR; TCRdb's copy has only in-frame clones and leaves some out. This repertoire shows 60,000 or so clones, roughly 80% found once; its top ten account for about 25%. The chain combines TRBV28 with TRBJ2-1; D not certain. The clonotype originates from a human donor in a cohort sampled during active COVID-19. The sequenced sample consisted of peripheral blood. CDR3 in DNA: TGTGCCAGCAGTAAAGGCCTGAGGTCCTACAATGAGCAGTTCTTC. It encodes CASSKGLRSYNEQFF. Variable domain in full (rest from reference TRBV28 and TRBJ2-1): DVKVTQSSRYLVKRTGEKVFLECVQDMDHENMFWYRQDPGLGLRLIYFSYDVKMKEKGDIPEGYSVSREKKERFSLILESASTNQTSMYLCASSKGLRSYNEQFFGPGTRLTVL.